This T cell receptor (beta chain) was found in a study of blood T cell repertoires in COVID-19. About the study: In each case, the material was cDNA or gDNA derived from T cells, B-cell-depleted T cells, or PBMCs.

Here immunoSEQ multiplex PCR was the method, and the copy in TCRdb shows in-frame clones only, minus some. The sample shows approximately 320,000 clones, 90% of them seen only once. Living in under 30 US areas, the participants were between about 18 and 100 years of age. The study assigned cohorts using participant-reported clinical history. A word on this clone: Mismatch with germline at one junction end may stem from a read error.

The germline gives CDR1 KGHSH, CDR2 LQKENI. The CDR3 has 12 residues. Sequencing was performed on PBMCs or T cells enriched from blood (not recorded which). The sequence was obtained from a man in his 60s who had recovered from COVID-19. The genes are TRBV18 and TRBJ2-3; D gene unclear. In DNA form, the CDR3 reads TGTGCCAGCTCACCAAGCATAGATACGCAGTATTTT. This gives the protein CASSPSIDTQYF.